These 18 T cell receptor beta chains were all obtained from the same sample, sequenced in a study of PD-1 blockade in classical Hodgkin lymphoma (TCRdb year 2020). To prepare the library, the immunoSEQ multiplex PCR assay was applied. TCRdb re-hosts the immuneACCESS table, in-frame sequences only. Its copies lack some clones; in the studies checked, an unresolved V gene accounts for under half of them, and the cause for the rest is not known. Across this sample there are more than 25,000 clones, with around three quarters seen only once. Of the sample, around 4.2% falls within the top ten clones. The time point label, read with the paper, signifies: cycle 2 day 1 (C2D1) of nivolumab. All trial patients had relapsed after autologous stem cell transplantation, with cohorts A, B and C differing in prior brentuximab vedotin exposure. This specimen consisted of peripheral blood mononuclear cells (PBMCs), obtained before the second cycle of nivolumab. All receptors derive from a human donor with classical Hodgkin lymphoma.

The rearrangement uses TRBV7-9 and TRBJ2-2; 11 bases align to TRBD2. The CDR3 covers 17 residues. The V gene end was trimmed by 5 bases and the J gene end by 4 bases; junction bases not matched to a gene: 9. Germline CDR1 SEHNR, CDR2 FQNEAQ (reference sequence). The CDR3 DNA reads as TGTGCCAGCAGCCCCCGCGCTAGCGGGGGGCCCACCGGGGAGCTGTTTTTT. It translates to CASSPRASGGPTGELFF.

The gene calls are TRBV13 and TRBJ2-1; 8 nucleotides match TRBD2. V lost 5 bases, J lost 7 bases, and 7 bases stayed unmatched. CDR1 and CDR2 from the germline V gene are PRHDT and FYEKMQ (reference sequence). This CDR3 contains 14 residues. The DNA of the CDR3 is TGTGCCAGCAGCACAGCGGGACTAGGGAATGAGCAGTTCTTC. Translating it yields CASSTAGLGNEQFF.

This clone has a handful of counts. CDR3: CASSPGSGSYNEQFF. The CDR3 DNA sequence: TGTGCCAGCAGTCCCGGGAGTGGATCCTACAATGAGCAGTTCTTC. The rearrangement joins TRBV7-2 to TRBJ2-1; maybe TRBD2 (6 bases). Trimming left V 6 bases short and J 1 base short, with 13 bases between. This CDR3 region has 15 residues. Germline V gene lookup returns CDR1 SGHTA and CDR2 FQGNSA.

The chain joins TRBV5-6 to TRBJ1-1, with D unresolved. CDR3 length: 15 residues. V was cut by 3 bases and J by 7 bases, with 19 bases left in between. Germline assignment: CDR1 SGHDT and CDR2 YYEEEE. Written as DNA, the CDR3 is TGTGCCAGCAGCTATGGGATCTCATATGGGAGTGAAGCTTTCTTT. Amino acids: CASSYGISYGSEAFF. Supplemented by reference TRBV5-6 and TRBJ1-1, the full variable domain reads DAGVTQSPTHLIKTRGQQVTLRCSPKSGHDTVSWYQQALGQGPQFIFQYYEEEERQRGNFPDRFSGHQFPNYSSELNVNALLLGDSALYLCASSYGISYGSEAFFGQGTRLTVV.

This clone ranks as medium-sized. The chain has TRBV6-5 and TRBJ1-1; no firm D call. From germline, CDR1 is MNHEY and CDR2 SVGAGI. CDR3 size: 13 residues. Trimming shortened V by 2 bases and J by 5 bases, and 9 bases separated the two germline ends. The CDR3, as DNA: TGTGCCAGCAGTTACGGGCCGGGAACTGAAGCTTTCTTT. The encoded protein is CASSYGPGTEAFF.

This clone was seen once. The chain uses TRBV19 and TRBJ1-1; 7 nucleotides align to TRBD1. Trimming at V came to 3 bases and at J to 5 bases, leaving 12 bases not matched to a gene. This CDR3 spans 16 amino acids. Germline loops: CDR1 LNHDA, CDR2 SQIVND (reference sequence). The CDR3 bases are TGTGCCAGTAGTATCCGGGGGACAGTTCAAGGGACTGAAGCTTTCTTT. Amino acids: CASSIRGTVQGTEAFF. The variable domain in full, with the rest retrieved from reference TRBV19 and TRBJ1-1, is DGGITQSPKYLFRKEGQNVTLSCEQNLNHDAMYWYRQDPGQGLRLIYYSQIVNDFQKGDIAEGYSVSREKKESFPLTVTSAQKNPTAFYLCASSIRGTVQGTEAFFGQGTRLTVV.

The V gene is TRBV10-3, the J gene TRBJ1-5; possibly TRBD1 for D (6 bases). Trimming pared 2 bases from V and 7 bases from J, leaving 15 bases between. CDR3 length equals 15 residues. CDR1 is ENHRY and CDR2 is SYGVKD in the germline V gene. The CDR3 region is CAISEDTGRRQPQHF. For the CDR3, the DNA is TGTGCCATCAGTGAGGATACAGGGAGACGACAGCCCCAGCATTTT.

CDR3 region: CASSSGTSQPQHF. CDR3 bases: TGTGCCAGCAGCTCCGGGACATCCCAGCCCCAGCATTTT. V gene TRBV11-2 combines with J gene TRBJ1-5, with a tentative D call TRBD1 (6 bases). CDR3 length equals 13 residues. The V gene lost 4 bases and the J gene lost 7 bases, with 11 bases spanning the gap. Germline CDR1 SGHAT, CDR2 FQNNGV.

As for this clone: One end of the junction is discordant with germline, which a read error may explain. This CDR3 is also generated by other DNA sequences in the sample. The chain employs TRBV28 and TRBJ1-2, with TRBD1 matching 10 bases. The germline gives CDR1 MDHEN, CDR2 SYDVKM. There are 15 residues in the CDR3. This CDR3 is CASSLTPGQGNGYTF. The CDR3, as DNA: TGTGCCAGCAGTCTAACTCCGGGACAGGGGAATGGCTATACCTTC.

This rearrangement joins TRBV5-1 to TRBJ2-1, with 9 positions matching TRBD1. Germline assignment: CDR1 SGHRS and CDR2 YFSETQ. Germline trimming cut 0 bases from V and 4 bases from J; bases unmatched to any gene: 11. CDR3 length: 18 residues. CDR3 region: CASSLAGTGIHKYNEQFF. The CDR3, as DNA: TGCGCCAGCAGCTTGGCGGGGACAGGGATCCACAAATACAATGAGCAGTTCTTC.

V and J are TRBV18 and TRBJ2-1; D is unclear. V lost 0 bases and J 8 bases, leaving 5 bases between the germline ends. Germline CDR1 is KGHSH and CDR2 is LQKENI. The CDR3 spans 12 residues. The CDR3 sequence is CASSPPRDEQFF. The CDR3 DNA sequence: TGTGCCAGCTCACCACCTCGGGATGAGCAGTTCTTC.

This chain uses TRBV5-4 with TRBJ2-7; 14 bases are shared with TRBD2. This CDR3 has 17 residues. Germline CDR1 and CDR2: SGHNT and YYREEE (reference sequence). V trimming: 0 bases; J trimming: 3 bases; junction bases outside the gene matches: 5. CDR3 coding DNA: TGTGCCAGCAGCTTGGGGGGACTAGCGGGGGCCTACTACGAGCAGTACTTC. It specifies CASSLGGLAGAYYEQYF.

This chain connects TRBV28 to TRBJ1-1, with TRBD1 identical over 7 bases. V shed 4 bases, J shed 12 bases, and the junction held 20 bases outside the gene matches. The germline CDR1 and CDR2 sequences are MDHEN and SYDVKM. The CDR3 has 16 residues. CDR3 sequence (DNA): TGTGCCAGCAGTTCCGCTTCCGGGACAGCGGGGTGGTCGTCTTTCTTT. Translating gives CASSSASGTAGWSSFF.

The chain has TRBV6-5 and TRBJ2-7; 9 bases match TRBD1. The V segment lost 2 bases and the J segment 5 bases; nucleotides outside the gene matches: 10. The germline V gene has CDR1 MNHEY and CDR2 SVGAGI. The CDR3 is made up of 16 amino acids. The CDR3 DNA follows: TGTGCCAGCAGTTACCTCCCGGACAGGGGCTCTCACGAGCAGTACTTC. It yields the protein CASSYLPDRGSHEQYF.

The chain employs TRBV23-1 and TRBJ2-7; a possible D gene is TRBD2 (6 bases). TRBV23-1 has ORF status, its function being uncertain. Trimming cost V 6 bases and J 9 bases, with 18 bases left between them. The CDR3 contains 13 residues. In DNA, the CDR3 is TGCGCCAGCAGCCAGACTAGGGCTGGCTCGCAGTACTTC. This codes for CASSQTRAGSQYF.

This clone was seen just once. V gene TRBV7-2 combines with J gene TRBJ1-5; D uncertain. V was cut by 4 bases and J by 6 bases, with 19 bases left in between. The CDR3 has 16 residues. CDR1 is SGHTA, CDR2 FQGNSA, per germline. The DNA for the CDR3 is TGTGCCAGCAGCTCCATTGACTGGGCAGTACCTCAGCCCCAGCATTTT. Translated: CASSSIDWAVPQPQHF.

CDR3 residues: CAWSTRLKGEQYF. The CDR3 DNA reads TGTGCCTGGAGTACCCGACTTAAAGGCGAGCAGTACTTC. This sequence joins TRBV30 and TRBJ2-7; D call uncertain. The CDR3 runs to 13 residues. Trimming took 2 bases from V and 6 from J, leaving 14 bases between them. Germline assignment: CDR1 GTSNPN and CDR2 SVGIG (reference sequence).

This rearrangement joins TRBV13 to TRBJ2-1; TRBD2 matches 7 bases. The CDR3 has 13 amino acids. With V trimmed by 3 bases and J by 6 bases, 2 bases remained unmatched. CDR1 is PRHDT and CDR2 is FYEKMQ in the germline V gene (reference sequence). The CDR3: CASSFGGGNEQFF. The CDR3 coding sequence is TGTGCCAGCAGCTTTGGCGGGGGCAATGAGCAGTTCTTC.